This T cell receptor (beta chain) was recorded in a study of blood T cell repertoires in COVID-19. The overall study: Both acute and convalescent COVID-19 samples were obtained from the United States, Italy and Spain. PBMCs, B-cell-depleted T cells, or T cells were the source of the cDNA or gDNA that made up the material.

This CDR3 is built from 14 residues. Trimming removed 4 bases from V and 2 bases from J, with 8 bases in between. Germline V gene lookup returns CDR1 SNHLY and CDR2 FYNNEI. Original processing methods: Using reference gene primer amplification, nucleated cell counts were estimated. Method: immunoSEQ multiplex PCR; TCRdb's copy keeps in-frame clones and lacks some. The V and J calls and the clone size are those of that table, but D and trimming were determined from the DNA. The table shows under 200,000 clones, with around 83% occurring only once. Sequencing input: peripheral blood. The chain is built from TRBV2 and TRBJ2-2; D is possibly TRBD2 (5 bases). The clonotype comes from a woman of 80 years or more with acute or convalescent COVID-19. As DNA, the CDR3 is TGTGCCAGCAGTGCTAGCCGAAACACCGGGGAGCTGTTTTTT. Amino acid sequence: CASSASRNTGELFF.